One sample yielded the 32 T cell receptor beta chains listed below, sequenced in a study of blood T cell repertoires in COVID-19. The data were produced by immunoSEQ multiplex PCR, yet TCRdb's version contains in-frame clones alone and is incomplete. The sample has some 170,000 clones; roughly 80% are singletons. Sequenced material: peripheral blood. These receptors were taken from a woman in her 70s with acute or convalescent COVID-19.

The V call is TRBV9, the J call TRBJ2-3; 12 nucleotides agree with TRBD1. CDR3 length: 15 amino acids. The V gene's germline CDR1 is SGDLS and CDR2 YYNGEE. V dropped 3 bases and J dropped 4; count of bases not matched to a gene: 3. CDR3 nucleotides: TGTGCCAGCAGCGCGGGGACAGGGGGCCCAGATACGCAGTATTTT. It translates to CASSAGTGGPDTQYF.

The rearrangement uses TRBV28 and TRBJ1-2; D is possibly TRBD1 (6 bases). Trimming cost V 7 bases and J 4 bases, with 13 bases left between them. Germline V lookup: CDR1 MDHEN, CDR2 SYDVKM. The CDR3 runs to 13 residues. CDR3 region: CASTPGGGYGYTF. The CDR3 bases are TGTGCCAGCACCCCGGGGGGCGGCTATGGCTACACCTTC.

The chain couples TRBV14 to TRBJ1-5; unclear D gene. Germline CDR1 reads SGHDN; CDR2 reads FVKESK. V lost 1 base to trimming and J lost 3 bases, with 10 bases between them. The CDR3 contains 15 residues. CDR3 nucleotides: TGTGCCAGCAGCCAAGGCGGGCGGACCAATCAGCCCCAGCATTTT. Residues: CASSQGGRTNQPQHF.

The sample holds a few counts of this clone. The chain employs TRBV19 and TRBJ1-2, with 11 bases fitting TRBD1. With V trimmed by 8 bases and J by 4 bases, 3 bases remained unmatched. The CDR3 consists of 13 residues. The germline CDR1 and CDR2 sequences are LNHDA and SQIVND (reference sequence). The CDR3 sequence is CASSGTGGYGYTF. DNA of the CDR3: TGTGCCAGTTCCGGGACAGGGGGCTATGGCTACACCTTC.

This clone occurred a few times. This rearrangement joins TRBV5-1 to TRBJ2-1, with 7 bases matching TRBD2. The V and J ends lost 3 bases and 5 bases, in that order; junction bases with no gene match: 5. The CDR3 is 14 residues long. Germline V gene data show CDR1 as SGHRS and CDR2 as YFSETQ. The CDR3 DNA reads as TGCGCCAGCAGCTCAACCGGGACTAACAATGAGCAGTTCTTC. Encoded protein: CASSSTGTNNEQFF.

V is TRBV5-1 and J is TRBJ2-3; D may be TRBD2 (7 bases). V dropped 4 bases and J dropped 0 bases, with 9 bases sitting between them. Germline V gives CDR1 SGHRS, CDR2 YFSETQ. CDR3 length: 14 amino acids. CDR3 in amino acids: CASSRGASTDTQYF. CDR3 DNA sequence: TGCGCCAGCAGCCGGGGGGCTAGCACAGATACGCAGTATTTT.

The chain carries TRBV6-5 and TRBJ1-6, with TRBD1 identical over 7 bases. The CDR3 sequence is 15 residues long. Germline trimming cut 8 bases from V and 6 bases from J; bases unmatched to any gene: 10. Germline CDR1 and CDR2: MNHEY and SVGAGI. CDR3 DNA: TGTGCCAGCGCCCAAGACAGACAGGGTAATTCACCCCTCCACTTT. Translated, it gives CASAQDRQGNSPLHF.

The chain combines TRBV29-1 with TRBJ1-1; D not certain. This CDR3 comprises 16 residues. In germline, CDR1 is SQVTM, CDR2 ANQGSEA. Trimming took 4 bases from V and 4 from J, leaving 22 bases between them. This CDR3 reads CSVVSGQLLGGTEAFF. Written as DNA, the CDR3 is TGCAGCGTTGTCTCGGGTCAGCTCCTCGGTGGCACTGAAGCTTTCTTT.

This rearrangement joins TRBV6-1 to TRBJ1-1; perhaps TRBD1 as D (6 bases). V gave up 3 bases and J gave up 7 bases, with 15 bases separating them. CDR1 and CDR2 (germline): MNHNS, SASEGT. The CDR3 contains 14 residues. The CDR3 DNA sequence: TGTGCCAGCAGTGATGGGGGGGCGCAGGGTGAAGCTTTCTTT. Protein product: CASSDGGAQGEAFF.

This chain joins TRBV29-1 and TRBJ1-1; TRBD1 matches 7 bases. Germline V lookup: CDR1 SQVTM, CDR2 ANQGSEA. V shed 7 bases and J 4 bases; nucleotides not matched to a gene: 9. CDR3 length equals 13 residues. CDR3 nucleotide sequence: TGCAGCGGAGGGGGCAGGGGGAGCACTGAAGCTTTCTTT. Translation: CSGGGRGSTEAFF.

The chain links TRBV1 to TRBJ2-3; TRBD2, the table's D call, lacks a check against the DNA. TRBV1 is labeled a pseudogene. The CDR3 is 14 amino acids. CDR3 in DNA: TGCACCAGCAGCCAAGACTCCCCTAGGGATACGCAGTATTTT. As protein: CTSSQDSPRDTQYF.

V gene TRBV2 combines with J gene TRBJ1-2; D is possibly TRBD1 (6 bases). CDR1 SNHLY and CDR2 FYNNEI come from the germline V gene. Trimming shortened V by 1 base and J by 4 bases, and 10 bases separated the two germline ends. This CDR3 spans 14 amino acids. This CDR3 reads CASSEGQASYGYTF. The CDR3 DNA reads as TGTGCCAGCAGTGAAGGACAGGCCAGCTATGGCTACACCTTC.

The J gene is TRBJ2-5, the V gene TRBV4-1, with 7 bases lining up with TRBD2. Germline V gives CDR1 MGHRA, CDR2 YSYEKL. The V gene end was trimmed by 1 base and the J gene end by 1 base; junction bases not matched to a gene: 6. CDR3 length: 16 amino acids. CDR3 sequence: CASSQAVAGTQETQYF. CDR3 in DNA: TGCGCCAGCAGCCAAGCGGTAGCGGGTACCCAAGAGACCCAGTACTTC.

This chain links TRBV27 with TRBJ1-1; TRBD1 is a possible D gene (6 bases). V lost 6 bases and J 2 bases, leaving 13 bases between the germline ends. Germline lookup yields CDR1 MNHEY and CDR2 SMNVEV (reference sequence). The CDR3 loop spans 14 amino acids. The CDR3 protein is CASRQYRENTEAFF. The CDR3 nucleotides read TGTGCCAGCAGACAATACAGGGAAAACACTGAAGCTTTCTTT.

The CDR3 region is CASSIGTSGGYEQFF. DNA for the CDR3: TGTGCCAGTAGTATAGGGACTAGCGGGGGTTATGAGCAGTTCTTC. This rearrangement joins TRBV19 to TRBJ2-1; 13 bases are shared with TRBD2. Per the germline V gene, CDR1 is LNHDA and CDR2 is SQIVND (reference sequence). The CDR3 has 15 amino acids. V lost 1 base, J lost 8 bases, and 2 bases stayed unmatched.

The V and J genes are TRBV2 and TRBJ2-3, with 7 bases lining up with TRBD2. Germline CDR1 and CDR2: SNHLY and FYNNEI. The CDR3 loop spans 14 amino acids. With 3 bases clipped from V and 4 bases from J, the junction kept 4 bases outside the gene matches. CDR3 sequence: CASSELTSADTQYF. The CDR3 nucleotides read TGTGCCAGCAGTGAGCTAACTAGCGCAGATACGCAGTATTTT.

This clone has only a few counts. The rearrangement uses TRBV6-1 and TRBJ2-1, with D tentatively TRBD2 (5 bases). From germline, CDR1 is MNHNS and CDR2 SASEGT. The CDR3 contains 16 residues. Trimming cost V 2 bases and J 8 bases, with 19 bases left between them. CDR3 amino acids: CASSETGGRHGDEQFF. The DNA of the CDR3 is TGTGCCAGCAGTGAAACCGGCGGGCGGCACGGGGATGAGCAGTTCTTC.

As concerns this clone: Other nucleotide sequences from this sample produce the same CDR3. The chain joins TRBV5-1 to TRBJ2-6; no reliable D call. The CDR3 loop spans 14 amino acids. Trimming removed 5 bases at V and 0 bases at J, with 6 bases between. The germline gives CDR1 SGHRS, CDR2 YFSETQ. CDR3 coding DNA: TGCGCCAGCAGTCTTTACTCTGGGGCCAACGTCCTGACTTTC. This gives the protein CASSLYSGANVLTF.

This chain uses TRBV27 with TRBJ2-3, with a weak D call TRBD2 (6 bases). V was shortened by 0 bases and J by 8 bases, with 12 bases between the two germline ends. The CDR3 runs 14 residues. The V gene's germline CDR1 is MNHEY and CDR2 SMNVEV (reference sequence). The CDR3 is CASSLSGGWLTQYF. DNA for the CDR3: TGTGCCAGCAGTTTATCTGGGGGGTGGCTTACGCAGTATTTT.

As to this clone: Within the sample, other DNA sequences also encode this same CDR3. V usage is TRBV28 and J usage is TRBJ1-2, with D possibly matching TRBD1 (5 bases). CDR1 MDHEN and CDR2 SYDVKM come from the germline V gene. The V gene lost 5 bases and the J gene lost 1 base, with 8 bases spanning the gap. This CDR3 is 13 amino acids long. The CDR3 reads CASSLGRNYGYTF. CDR3 in DNA: TGTGCCAGCAGTCTGGGGCGTAACTATGGCTACACCTTC.

Remarks on this clone: Other DNA sequences in the same sample also yield this CDR3. The rearrangement links TRBV28 to TRBJ1-2; weak D call: TRBD1 (5 bases). The CDR3 covers 13 residues. Germline-derived CDR1 and CDR2 are MDHEN and SYDVKM. Between the trimmed V and J ends, which lost 2 bases and 4 bases, there was a span of 8 bases. CDR3 loop: CASSLGQGYGYTF. The CDR3 region has the DNA TGTGCCAGCAGTTTAGGTCAGGGCTATGGCTACACCTTC.

The rearrangement links TRBV18 to TRBJ2-2; 7 bases line up with TRBD1. V was pared by 0 bases and J by 6 bases, with 4 bases of the junction left unmatched. CDR1 is KGHSH, CDR2 LQKENI, per germline. CDR3 length: 15 residues. CDR3: CASSPPVQGAGELFF. DNA of the CDR3: TGTGCCAGCTCACCACCGGTCCAGGGGGCCGGGGAGCTGTTTTTT.

This clone was counted many times. The V call is TRBV4-2, the J call TRBJ2-2; 9 bases fit TRBD1. This CDR3 contains 16 residues. Germline V lookup: CDR1 LGHNA, CDR2 YNFKEQ. The V gene end was trimmed by 1 base and the J gene end by 0 bases; junction bases not matched to a gene: 0. The CDR3 DNA sequence: TGTGCCAGCAGCCAAGGGACAGGGGCGAACACCGGGGAGCTGTTTTTT. This gives the protein CASSQGTGANTGELFF.

This rearrangement joins TRBV30 to TRBJ2-2; TRBD2 agrees at 7 bases. The ends lost 5 bases at V and 7 bases at J; junction bases unmatched: 4. The CDR3 covers 12 residues. Germline CDR1 GTSNPN, CDR2 SVGIG (reference sequence). Here the CDR3 reads CAWERDDGELFF. CDR3 sequence (DNA): TGTGCCTGGGAGCGGGATGACGGGGAGCTGTTTTTT.

V usage is TRBV28 and J usage is TRBJ1-5; 9 bases are shared with TRBD1. Germline V gene sequence: CDR1 MDHEN, CDR2 SYDVKM. There are 13 residues in the CDR3. The V gene end was trimmed by 6 bases and the J gene end by 5 bases; junction bases not matched to a gene: 2. CDR3 DNA sequence: TGTGCCAGCAGGTGGGACAGGGATCAGCCCCAGCATTTT. This sequence encodes CASRWDRDQPQHF.

The chain links TRBV6-5 to TRBJ2-5, with 8 bases identical to TRBD1. Germline trimming cut 5 bases from V and 2 bases from J; bases unmatched to any gene: 7. Looked up from germline, CDR1 is MNHEY and CDR2 is SVGAGI. The CDR3 length is 15 residues. The CDR3 is CASSKDRVRQETQYF. CDR3 nucleotide sequence: TGTGCCAGCAGTAAGGACAGGGTCCGACAAGAGACCCAGTACTTC.

This chain uses TRBV28 with TRBJ1-2; no clear D. This CDR3 spans 15 amino acids. Trimming took off 2 bases at V and 4 bases at J, with 14 bases between the two ends. CDR1 and CDR2 from the germline V gene are MDHEN and SYDVKM. CDR3 in amino acids: CASSLTKRDFYGYTF. The CDR3 DNA follows: TGTGCCAGCAGTTTAACCAAGAGGGATTTCTATGGCTACACCTTC.

A single count supports this clone. The chain uses TRBV18 and TRBJ1-1; 8 bases map to TRBD1. The V gene end was trimmed by 0 bases and the J gene end by 2 bases; junction bases not matched to a gene: 8. The CDR3 loop spans 17 amino acids. Germline V gene sequence: CDR1 KGHSH, CDR2 LQKENI. The CDR3 loop reads CASSPPKTGVYNTEAFF. CDR3 coding DNA: TGTGCCAGCTCACCACCGAAGACAGGGGTGTACAACACTGAAGCTTTCTTT.

The V gene is TRBV6-5, the J gene TRBJ2-5, with D maybe TRBD1 (6 bases). From germline, CDR1 is MNHEY and CDR2 SVGAGI. The CDR3 runs 12 residues. The V and J ends lost 6 bases and 2 bases respectively, with 7 bases between them. The CDR3 is CASSGQQETQYF. The CDR3 bases are TGTGCCAGCAGCGGACAGCAAGAGACCCAGTACTTC.

The V gene is TRBV21-1, the J gene TRBJ2-5; the table gives TRBD2 as D, unverified against the DNA. TRBV21-1 has pseudogene status. This CDR3 comprises 14 residues. This chain's CDR3 is CASSKANAGETQYF. The CDR3, as DNA: TGTGCCAGCAGCAAAGCCAATGCCGGGGAGACCCAGTACTTC.

This clone showed up just once. The chain carries TRBV9 and TRBJ2-1, with D perhaps matching TRBD1 (7 bases). Trimming took off 0 bases at V and 7 bases at J, with 17 bases between the two ends. CDR1 SGDLS and CDR2 YYNGEE come from the germline V gene. The CDR3 is made up of 16 amino acids. This CDR3 is CASSVGPGGLGNEQFF. The CDR3 DNA follows: TGTGCCAGCAGCGTAGGGCCAGGGGGGTTAGGGAATGAGCAGTTCTTC. The full variable domain, in which reference TRBV9 and TRBJ2-1 provide the parts outside the CDR3, is DSGVTQTPKHLITATGQRVTLRCSPRSGDLSVYWYQQSLDQGLQFLIQYYNGEERAKGNILERFSAQQFPDLHSELNLSSLELGDSALYFCASSVGPGGLGNEQFFGPGTRLTVL.

This clone was detected only once. The chain carries TRBV20-1 and TRBJ2-3, with D possibly TRBD2 on 6 matching bases. The germline V gene has CDR1 DFQATT and CDR2 SNEGSKA (reference sequence). The CDR3 is 11 residues long. V was cut by 6 bases and J by 6 bases, with 10 bases left in between. CDR3 DNA sequence: TGCAGTGCCGTACTAGCCGATACGCAGTATTTT. Protein product: CSAVLADTQYF.